The 19 T cell receptor beta chains listed next were all sequenced from one sample in a study of cytomegalovirus exposure and HLA in healthy donors. PCR primers comprised 60 Vbeta and 13 Jbeta primers. The assay was immunoSEQ multiplex PCR, and TCRdb's table has in-frame clones only and misses some. This sample has 150,000 to 200,000 clones, with roughly 80% found just once. The sequenced material came from PBMCs. These receptor sequences come from a woman in her forties or fifties in good health and CMV-seronegative.

This chain uses TRBV7-2 with TRBJ2-1; a possible D gene is TRBD2 (7 bases). The V and J ends lost 5 bases and 7 bases respectively, with 21 bases between them. The CDR3 loop spans 16 amino acids. Germline V gene data show CDR1 as SGHTA and CDR2 as FQGNSA. CDR3 sequence (DNA): TGTGCCAGCAGCCTGGGGGGAGGGGGGGGAGGGAATGAGCAGTTCTTC. It translates to CASSLGGGGGGNEQFF.

The chain is built from TRBV7-6 and TRBJ2-3, with TRBD2 matching over 8 bases. The CDR3 consists of 16 residues. Looked up from germline, CDR1 is SGHVS and CDR2 is FNYEAQ. Trimming removed 4 bases from V and 3 bases from J; junction bases left unmatched: 9. The CDR3 region is CASSSIRPSGTDTQYF. The CDR3 DNA reads TGTGCCAGCAGCTCAATCCGCCCTAGCGGGACAGATACGCAGTATTTT.

V and J are TRBV28 and TRBJ1-6; perhaps TRBD1 as D (5 bases). This CDR3 is 13 amino acids long. Trimming stripped 6 bases from V and 9 bases from J, with 12 bases between. Germline V gene data show CDR1 as MDHEN and CDR2 as SYDVKM. As DNA, the CDR3 is TGTGCCAGCAGCCCTCGACAGAGTTCACCCCTCCACTTT. Encoded protein: CASSPRQSSPLHF.

The chain links TRBV27 to TRBJ2-7, with 12 bases that match TRBD2. Germline V gives CDR1 MNHEY, CDR2 SMNVEV (reference sequence). Trimming cost V 4 bases and J 5 bases; bases outside gene matches: 3. The CDR3 loop spans 14 amino acids. The CDR3 DNA is TGTGCCAGCAGTTCACGGACTAGCGGGGACGAGCAGTACTTC. It yields the protein CASSSRTSGDEQYF.

The V and J genes are TRBV6-5 and TRBJ2-1; D not certain. The CDR3 runs 11 residues. Per germline, CDR1 MNHEY and CDR2 SVGAGI. Between the trimmed V and J ends, which lost 2 bases and 9 bases, there was a span of 5 bases. The CDR3 DNA follows: TGTGCCAGCAGTTACATCGGTGAGCAGTTCTTC. Encoded protein: CASSYIGEQFF.

This clone was found once. This sequence joins TRBV29-1 and TRBJ1-2; 8 nucleotides match TRBD1. CDR3 length: 15 amino acids. Germline V lookup: CDR1 SQVTM, CDR2 ANQGSEA. J lost 8 bases, V lost 5 bases, and 16 bases had no gene match. This chain's CDR3 is CSVSRSGTGGVGYTF. CDR3 in DNA: TGCAGCGTTTCCAGGTCCGGAACAGGGGGAGTAGGCTACACCTTC. The variable domain in full, completed from reference TRBV29-1 and TRBJ1-2, reads SAVISQKPSRDICQRGTSLTIQCQVDSQVTMMFWYRQQPGQSLTLIATANQGSEATYESGFVIDKFPISRPNLTFSTLTVSNMSPEDSSIYLCSVSRSGTGGVGYTFGSGTRLTVV.

V is TRBV19 and J is TRBJ2-3; 10 nucleotides match TRBD1. The V gene's germline CDR1 is LNHDA and CDR2 SQIVND (reference sequence). The CDR3 has 16 amino acids. V lost 4 bases, J lost 4 bases, and 8 bases stayed unmatched. CDR3: CASSSPGQGSADTQYF. In DNA form, the CDR3 reads TGTGCCAGTAGTAGCCCGGGACAGGGGAGCGCAGATACGCAGTATTTT. Variable domain in full (rest from reference TRBV19 and TRBJ2-3): DGGITQSPKYLFRKEGQNVTLSCEQNLNHDAMYWYRQDPGQGLRLIYYSQIVNDFQKGDIAEGYSVSREKKESFPLTVTSAQKNPTAFYLCASSSPGQGSADTQYFGPGTRLTVL.

The chain uses TRBV10-3 and TRBJ2-7; tentative D call: TRBD2 (5 bases). The germline V gene has CDR1 ENHRY and CDR2 SYGVKD. V was clipped by 2 bases and J by 2 bases, with 10 bases between them. The CDR3 is made up of 14 amino acids. Here the CDR3 reads CAISERGSPYEQYF. The CDR3 bases are TGTGCCATCAGTGAGCGCGGGTCCCCCTACGAGCAGTACTTC.

The V gene is TRBV5-6, the J gene TRBJ2-7, with D unclear. The V and J ends lost 5 bases and 5 bases respectively, with 8 bases between them. In germline, CDR1 is SGHDT, CDR2 YYEEEE. The CDR3 covers 11 residues. Here the CDR3 DNA reads TGTGCCAGCAGTTCCGACAACGAGCAGTACTTC. Translation gives CASSSDNEQYF.

V and J are TRBV5-1 and TRBJ2-2; weak D call: TRBD2 (7 bases). The germline V gene encodes CDR1 SGHRS and CDR2 YFSETQ. V was clipped by 0 bases and J by 2 bases, with 20 bases between them. The CDR3 extends over 19 amino acids. CDR3 sequence reads: CASSLGRGAGTLNTGELFF. CDR3 sequence (DNA): TGCGCCAGCAGCTTGGGCCGGGGGGCGGGAACACTAAACACCGGGGAGCTGTTTTTT.

The rearrangement uses TRBV10-3 and TRBJ2-2, with TRBD1 identical over 7 bases. The CDR3 runs to 16 residues. Germline loops: CDR1 ENHRY, CDR2 SYGVKD. V lost 6 bases, J lost 4 bases, and 11 bases stayed unmatched. In nucleotides, the CDR3 is TGTGCCATCAGCGACAGGGCCACTACTGGCACCGGGGAGCTGTTTTTT. It translates to CAISDRATTGTGELFF.

A single count supports this clone. The chain uses TRBV6-6 and TRBJ2-7, with TRBD1 identical over 8 bases. The CDR3 length is 15 residues. Losses at the gene ends were 6 bases for V and 3 bases for J; bases not matched to a gene: 10. Per the germline V gene, CDR1 is MNHNY and CDR2 is SVGAGI (reference sequence). The CDR3, as DNA: TGTGCCAGCAGAAATGGACAGGGCCAGGGCTACGAGCAGTACTTC. Its protein is CASRNGQGQGYEQYF.

This sequence joins TRBV5-4 and TRBJ1-3; tentative D call: TRBD1 (5 bases). V lost 4 bases and J lost 1, with 15 bases in between. There are 16 residues in the CDR3. Germline V gene data show CDR1 as SGHNT and CDR2 as YYREEE (reference sequence). The CDR3 reads CASSKTGRLSGNTIYF. CDR3 DNA: TGTGCCAGCAGCAAAACAGGACGTCTTTCTGGAAACACCATATATTTT.

J is TRBJ1-5 and V is TRBV6-5, with 10 bases lining up with TRBD1. The CDR3 is 14 amino acids. V shed 5 bases and J 5 bases; nucleotides not matched to a gene: 3. Germline CDR1 reads MNHEY; CDR2 reads SVGAGI. The CDR3 is CASSRTGGDQPQHF. In DNA form, the CDR3 reads TGTGCCAGCAGTCGGACAGGGGGAGATCAGCCCCAGCATTTT.

Comments on this clone: The sample holds other DNA sequences that translate to the same CDR3. The chain employs TRBV4-3 and TRBJ1-2, with 8 bases matching TRBD1. CDR1 LGHNA and CDR2 YSLEER come from the germline V gene. V lost 0 bases to trimming and J lost 4 bases; unmatched junction nucleotides: 1. CDR3 length: 14 residues. This chain's CDR3 is CASSQDTGGYGYTF. Written as DNA, the CDR3 is TGCGCCAGCAGCCAAGATACAGGGGGCTATGGCTACACCTTC.

This clone was seen a handful of times. The V and J genes are TRBV7-2 and TRBJ2-7; 9 bases map to TRBD1. The CDR3 totals 14 residues. The J segment lost 4 bases and the V segment lost 2 bases, leaving 3 bases of the junction unmatched. From germline, CDR1 is SGHTA and CDR2 FQGNSA. In DNA form, the CDR3 reads TGTGCCAGCAGCTTAAACAGGGGGCCTTACGAGCAGTACTTC. Its protein product is CASSLNRGPYEQYF.

The chain combines TRBV27 with TRBJ1-3, with D perhaps TRBD1 (6 bases). Trimming took 5 bases from V and 0 from J, leaving 8 bases between them. The length of the CDR3 is 14 residues. CDR1 is MNHEY and CDR2 is SMNVEV in the germline V gene (reference sequence). CDR3 DNA sequence: TGTGCCAGCAGTCAGACAGGCTCTGGAAACACCATATATTTT. Translation gives CASSQTGSGNTIYF.

A single count supports this clone. CDR3 nucleotides: TGTGCCAGCAGGGGGACAGGGGATTTCGGGGACACTGAAGCTTTCTTT. The encoded protein is CASRGTGDFGDTEAFF. The rearrangement uses TRBV28 and TRBJ1-1; 10 nucleotides line up with TRBD1. Germline values: CDR1 MDHEN, CDR2 SYDVKM. The ends lost 6 bases at V and 3 bases at J; junction bases unmatched: 10. The CDR3 runs to 16 residues.

The V and J genes are TRBV4-3 and TRBJ1-5; tentatively, D is TRBD1 (5 bases). V lost 0 bases and J 2 bases, leaving 8 bases between the germline ends. Looked up from germline, CDR1 is LGHNA and CDR2 is YSLEER. This CDR3 contains 15 residues. This CDR3 reads CASSQDPQGNQPQHF. For the CDR3, the DNA is TGCGCCAGCAGCCAAGATCCACAGGGCAATCAGCCCCAGCATTTT.